The source of this T cell receptor (beta chain) is a study of identical twins. MiXCR, run by TCRdb on the 5' RACE reads, gives a single entry per CDR3 protein. Of 450,000 to 650,000 distinct CDR3 sequences in the sample, 13% to 15% were seen once. Findings and limits, study-wide: Model-predicted out-of-frame TCR alpha sharing fell below observed values in monozygotic twins. Out-of-frame alpha sequences shared between twins exhibited an excess of low generation probability. Among beta out-of-frame sequences, excess sharing between twins appeared weaker.

Concerning this clonotype: What it binds is not known.

CDR1 SGHNT and CDR2 YENEEA come from the germline V gene. CDR3 length: 14 residues. V shed 6 bases, J shed 6 bases, and the junction held 9 bases outside the gene matches. These data are also associated with another study on yellow fever vaccine responses in identical twins.

This chain joins TRBV11-3 and TRBJ2-7; 9 bases match TRBD2. Specimen: CD4+ T cells sorted from blood. The TCR was taken from a woman under 30 in good health. In nucleotides, the CDR3 is TGTGCCAGCAGATTGACTAGCGGCCCTTCCGAGCAGTACTTC. This codes for CASRLTSGPSEQYF. The entire variable domain, with the rest obtained from reference TRBV11-3 and TRBJ2-7, is as follows: EAGVVQSPRYKIIEKKQPVAFWCNPISGHNTLYWYLQNLGQGPELLIRYENEEAVDDSQLPKDRFSAERLKGVDSTLKIQPAELGDSAVYLCASRLTSGPSEQYFGPGTRLTVT.